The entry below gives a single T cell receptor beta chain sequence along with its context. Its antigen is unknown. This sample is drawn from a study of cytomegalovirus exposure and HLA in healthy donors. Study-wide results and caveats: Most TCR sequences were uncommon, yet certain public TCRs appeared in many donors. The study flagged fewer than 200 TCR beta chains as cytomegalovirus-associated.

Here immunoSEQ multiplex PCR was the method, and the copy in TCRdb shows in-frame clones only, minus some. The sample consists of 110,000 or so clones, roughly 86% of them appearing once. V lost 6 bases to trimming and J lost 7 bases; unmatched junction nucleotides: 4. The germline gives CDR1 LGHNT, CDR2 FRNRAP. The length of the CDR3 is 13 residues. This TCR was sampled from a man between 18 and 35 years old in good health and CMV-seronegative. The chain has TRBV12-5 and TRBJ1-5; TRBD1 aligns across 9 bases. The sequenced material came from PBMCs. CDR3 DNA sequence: TGTGCTAGTGGAGGACAGGGGCGGCAGCCCCAGCATTTT. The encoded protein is CASGGQGRQPQHF. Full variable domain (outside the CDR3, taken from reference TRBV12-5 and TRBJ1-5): DARVTQTPRHKVTEMGQEVTMRCQPILGHNTVFWYRQTMMQGLELLAYFRNRAPLDDSGMPKDRFSAEMPDATLATLKIQPSEPRDSAVYFCASGGQGRQPQHFGDGTRLSIL.